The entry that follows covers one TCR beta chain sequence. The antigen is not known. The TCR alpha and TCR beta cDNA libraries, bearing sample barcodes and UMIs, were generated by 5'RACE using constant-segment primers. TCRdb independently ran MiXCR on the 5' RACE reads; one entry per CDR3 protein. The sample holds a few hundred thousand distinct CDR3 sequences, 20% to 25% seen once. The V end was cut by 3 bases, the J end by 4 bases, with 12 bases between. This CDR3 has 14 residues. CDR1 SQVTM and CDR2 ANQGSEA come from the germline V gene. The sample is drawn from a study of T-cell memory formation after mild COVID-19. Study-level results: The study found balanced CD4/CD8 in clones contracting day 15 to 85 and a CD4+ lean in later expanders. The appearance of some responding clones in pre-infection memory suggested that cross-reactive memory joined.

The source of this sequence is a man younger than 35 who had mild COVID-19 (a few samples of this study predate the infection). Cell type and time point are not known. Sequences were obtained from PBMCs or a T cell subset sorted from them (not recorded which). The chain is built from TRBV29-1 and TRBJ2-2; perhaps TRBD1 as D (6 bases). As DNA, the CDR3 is TGCAGCGTTGAGCAGGGGTCGGCCACCGGGGAGCTGTTTTTT. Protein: CSVEQGSATGELFF.